The present entry profiles one T cell receptor (beta chain) with its context. The sample originates from a study of regulatory T cells in long-lasting Graves disease. In germline, CDR1 is MNHNS, CDR2 SASEGT. This CDR3 contains 14 residues. The germline V and J ends were trimmed by 8 bases and 6 bases, with 17 bases remaining between them. Through Arm-PCR of CDR3 regions and iRepertoire HTBI primers, TCR beta libraries were built. TCRdb reprocessed the multiplex PCR reads via MiXCR and lists one record per CDR3 protein. The data contain 550,000 or so distinct CDR3 sequences, about 12% of them singletons. Time point reported: newly diagnosed GD, antithyroid drugs for less than 3 months. PBMC-extracted RNA yielded the TCR library. The sample also formed part of further work on T cells in Graves' hyperthyroidism and ophthalmopathy. That study adds: A set of HTBI primers served as the primers for a first-round RT-PCR of the TCR CDR3.

The V gene is TRBV6-1, the J gene TRBJ1-5; D perhaps matches TRBD1 (5 bases). The source of this sequence is a woman in her twenties or thirties with Graves disease. The sequencing used peripheral blood mononuclear cells (PBMCs), collected at new diagnosis, from a patient treated with antithyroid drugs. The CDR3 DNA sequence: TGTGCCAGCGGGGGGGGAGGGAACGGTCAGCCCCAGCATTTT. Protein product: CASGGGGNGQPQHF.